The 18 T cell receptor beta chains below all came from one sample that was sequenced in a study of glioma-infiltrating T cells after dendritic cell vaccination. Sequencing was performed with immunoSEQ multiplex PCR; in TCRdb, only in-frame clones are kept and a portion is missing. The table records some 87,000 clones, about 83% of them present only once. The material was blood, obtained before dendritic cell vaccination. The source of these receptors is a human donor with glioblastoma.

The chain joins TRBV6-5 to TRBJ1-3, with TRBD1 as a possible D gene (5 bases). CDR3 size: 15 residues. Trimming took 6 bases from V and 4 from J, leaving 16 bases between them. Germline values: CDR1 MNHEY, CDR2 SVGAGI. In DNA, the CDR3 is TGTGCCAGCAGCCTGACCACAGGATCAGGAAACACCATATATTTT. Encoded protein: CASSLTTGSGNTIYF.

V usage is TRBV5-1 and J usage is TRBJ1-1; D may be TRBD1 (6 bases). Trimming left V 0 bases short and J 4 bases short, with 10 bases between. Germline values: CDR1 SGHRS, CDR2 YFSETQ. The CDR3 has 14 amino acids. CDR3 sequence: CASSLGGGGTEAFF. DNA for the CDR3: TGCGCCAGCAGCTTGGGGGGAGGGGGCACTGAAGCTTTCTTT.

The chain carries TRBV7-7 and TRBJ2-3, with unresolved D. V was clipped by 1 base and J by 2 bases, with 7 bases between them. The germline V gene encodes CDR1 SSHAT and CDR2 FNYEAQ (reference sequence). This CDR3 spans 14 amino acids. The CDR3: CASSLDDITDTQYF. The CDR3 DNA reads as TGTGCCAGCAGCTTAGACGACATCACAGATACGCAGTATTTT. The variable domain in full, completed from reference TRBV7-7 and TRBJ2-3, reads GAGVSQSPRYKVTKRGQDVTLRCDPISSHATLYWYQQALGQGPEFLTYFNYEAQPDKSGLPSDRFSAERPEGSISTLTIQRTEQRDSAMYRCASSLDDITDTQYFGPGTRLTVL.

The genes are TRBV7-2 and TRBJ2-4, with D perhaps matching TRBD1 (6 bases). CDR3 length: 14 amino acids. V lost 4 bases and J lost 8, with 15 bases in between. Germline V gives CDR1 SGHTA, CDR2 FQGNSA. CDR3: CASSSRVGGHIQYF. The CDR3 nucleotides read TGTGCCAGCAGCTCCCGGGTAGGGGGACACATTCAGTACTTC.

This clone has a single count. V is TRBV6-1 and J is TRBJ1-5, with 7 nucleotides matching TRBD1. The CDR3 is made up of 16 amino acids. With V trimmed by 2 bases and J by 0 bases, 4 bases remained unmatched. Germline V CDR1 and CDR2: MNHNS, SASEGT. The CDR3 bases are TGTGCCAGCAGTGAACGTACAGGGGTTAGCAATCAGCCCCAGCATTTT. Encoded protein: CASSERTGVSNQPQHF.

The CDR3 nucleotides read TGTGCCAGCTCACCACCGCGGAAAGGGGGGGACTATGGCTACACCTTC. Its protein is CASSPPRKGGDYGYTF. The chain links TRBV18 to TRBJ1-2, with a tentative D call TRBD1 (6 bases). Trimming took 0 bases from V and 3 from J, leaving 14 bases between them. The germline gives CDR1 KGHSH, CDR2 LQKENI. This CDR3 comprises 16 residues.

This clone has only one observation. The gene calls are TRBV19 and TRBJ2-7; D might be TRBD2 (6 bases). Trimming took 5 bases from V and 4 from J, leaving 18 bases between them. The CDR3 contains 15 residues. The V gene's germline CDR1 is LNHDA and CDR2 SQIVND (reference sequence). In nucleotides, the CDR3 is TGTGCCAGTAGTGTCCGGGACTTAGGCATGTACGAGCAGTACTTC. This gives the protein CASSVRDLGMYEQYF.

CDR3 amino acids: CASSRDINTEAFF. Here the CDR3 DNA reads TGTGCCAGCAGCCGAGACATTAACACTGAAGCTTTCTTT. The chain has TRBV7-6 and TRBJ1-1; D gene ambiguous. The CDR3 has 13 residues. Trimming cost V 5 bases and J 2 bases, with 9 bases left between them. Germline CDR1 SGHVS, CDR2 FNYEAQ.

The J gene is TRBJ1-5, the V gene TRBV5-6; the D is unclear. Germline CDR1 SGHDT, CDR2 YYEEEE. The CDR3 is 15 residues long. Trimming left V 4 bases short and J 3 bases short, with 14 bases between. The CDR3 nucleotides read TGTGCCAGCAGCCGTAGAACGGACTCCAATCAGCCCCAGCATTTT. Translating gives CASSRRTDSNQPQHF. Full variable domain (remainder filled in from reference TRBV5-6 and TRBJ1-5): DAGVTQSPTHLIKTRGQQVTLRCSPKSGHDTVSWYQQALGQGPQFIFQYYEEEERQRGNFPDRFSGHQFPNYSSELNVNALLLGDSALYLCASSRRTDSNQPQHFGDGTRLSIL.

This clone appeared a single time. The chain is built from TRBV4-2 and TRBJ2-3; D is perhaps TRBD2 (6 bases). Deletions cut 1 base from V and 2 bases from J, with 16 bases between. Germline V gives CDR1 LGHNA, CDR2 YNFKEQ. This CDR3 has 17 residues. CDR3 region: CASSQGPGGASTDTQYF. The CDR3 coding sequence is TGTGCCAGCAGCCAAGGCCCCGGAGGGGCCTCCACAGATACGCAGTATTTT.

The V gene is TRBV7-9, the J gene TRBJ1-1, with 9 bases fitting TRBD1. The V gene's germline CDR1 is SEHNR and CDR2 FQNEAQ (reference sequence). The V gene end was trimmed by 4 bases and the J gene end by 0 bases; junction bases not matched to a gene: 3. The CDR3 length is 15 residues. The CDR3 region has the DNA TGTGCCAGCAGCTCCGGGACAGGGATGAACACTGAAGCTTTCTTT. Amino acids: CASSSGTGMNTEAFF.

The V call is TRBV5-1, the J call TRBJ2-7; 9 nucleotides match TRBD2. CDR3 size: 17 residues. In germline, CDR1 is SGHRS, CDR2 YFSETQ. V was clipped by 0 bases and J by 2 bases; unmatched bases: 9. The CDR3 reads CASSLDLSGRRTYEQYF. In DNA, the CDR3 is TGCGCCAGCAGCTTGGACTTGAGCGGGAGGCGGACCTACGAGCAGTACTTC.

The chain is built from TRBV5-6 and TRBJ1-2; possibly TRBD1 for D (5 bases). CDR1 is SGHDT, CDR2 YYEEEE, per germline. The CDR3 contains 14 residues. V gave up 0 bases and J gave up 8 bases, with 14 bases separating them. The CDR3 DNA sequence: TGTGCCAGCAGCTTGGGGGGGGAATTATACGGCTACACCTTC. Translating it yields CASSLGGELYGYTF.

The chain joins TRBV2 to TRBJ1-2, with 7 positions matching TRBD1. The CDR3 is 12 residues long. Germline V gene data show CDR1 as SNHLY and CDR2 as FYNNEI. V was clipped by 5 bases and J by 6 bases; unmatched bases: 3. CDR3 region: CASSRDSNGYTF. CDR3 DNA: TGTGCCAGCAGTCGGGACAGTAATGGCTACACCTTC.

This chain joins TRBV9 and TRBJ1-4, with D maybe TRBD1 (5 bases). V lost 2 bases, J lost 8 bases, and 16 bases lay in between. Germline CDR1 and CDR2: SGDLS and YYNGEE. The CDR3 runs to 15 residues. CDR3: CASSVRQGRIEKLFF. In nucleotides, the CDR3 is TGTGCCAGCAGCGTTCGGCAGGGTCGAATCGAAAAACTGTTTTTT.

The chain couples TRBV5-1 to TRBJ1-2; a weak D match, TRBD1 (6 bases). CDR1 and CDR2 (germline): SGHRS, YFSETQ. This CDR3 contains 17 residues. Trimming removed 2 bases at V and 3 bases at J, with 20 bases between. CDR3 DNA: TGCGCCAGCAGCTTTGGACAGAGTAATTGGATGGACTATGGCTACACCTTC. As protein: CASSFGQSNWMDYGYTF.

In this sample, this clone turned up a few times. The V gene is TRBV19, the J gene TRBJ2-7, with TRBD1 matching over 8 bases. The CDR3 has 16 amino acids. The germline gives CDR1 LNHDA, CDR2 SQIVND (reference sequence). With 5 bases clipped from V and 3 bases from J, the junction kept 12 bases outside the gene matches. As DNA, the CDR3 is TGTGCCAGTAGTGATCCCGGGACAGGAATGAGCTACGAGCAGTACTTC. This gives the protein CASSDPGTGMSYEQYF.

The CDR3 DNA follows: TGTGCCTGGAGTGTATCGGGGAGCGGGAGAGGGACAGATACGCAGTATTTT. Its translation is CAWSVSGSGRGTDTQYF. V is TRBV30 and J is TRBJ2-3, with TRBD2 identical over 8 bases. This CDR3 comprises 17 residues. Germline lookup yields CDR1 GTSNPN and CDR2 SVGIG (reference sequence). V lost 0 bases to trimming and J lost 3 bases; unmatched junction nucleotides: 11. The whole variable domain, remainder taken from reference TRBV30 and TRBJ2-3, is SQTIHQWPATLVQPVGSPLSLECTVEGTSNPNLYWYRQAAGRGLQLLFYSVGIGQISSEVPQNLSASRPQDRQFILSSKKLLLSDSGFYLCAWSVSGSGRGTDTQYFGPGTRLTVL.